Shown below are 3 T cell receptor beta chains from a single sample sequenced in a study of T cell responses to AZD1222 COVID-19 vaccine. Assay: immunoSEQ multiplex PCR; the TCRdb copy retains only in-frame clones and omits some. The repertoire includes about 110,000 clones, around 90% of them detected once, and roughly 7.6% sits in the top ten. Material: peripheral blood, obtained on day 0 of AZD1222 vaccination. The receptors stem from an adult in good health.

CDR3 nucleotide sequence: TGCAGCGTGATGGAAGAGGGGTCACTGAATCAGCCCCAGCATTTT. This codes for CSVMEEGSLNQPQHF. The chain is built from TRBV29-1 and TRBJ1-5; a possible D gene is TRBD1 (5 bases). This CDR3 contains 15 residues. Germline V CDR1 and CDR2: SQVTM, ANQGSEA. V was clipped by 6 bases and J by 4 bases, with 19 bases between them.

J is TRBJ2-5 and V is TRBV2; TRBD2 is a possible D gene (5 bases). V lost 3 bases to trimming and J lost 4 bases, with 12 bases between them. This CDR3 has 14 residues. The germline V gene has CDR1 SNHLY and CDR2 FYNNEI. CDR3 loop: CASSDVLALETQYF. The CDR3 DNA reads TGTGCCAGCAGTGATGTGCTAGCATTAGAGACCCAGTACTTC.

The V and J genes are TRBV4-1 and TRBJ1-2; D possibly corresponds to TRBD1 (6 bases). CDR3 length: 14 residues. Trimming took off 8 bases at V and 6 bases at J, with 19 bases between the two ends. From germline, CDR1 is MGHRA and CDR2 YSYEKL. CDR3 protein: CASGRTVGAHGYTF. DNA for the CDR3: TGCGCCAGCGGAAGGACAGTAGGCGCCCATGGCTACACCTTC.